Presented here are 30 T cell receptor beta chains from one specimen sequenced in a study of graft-versus-host responses after intestinal transplantation. Sequenced by immunoSEQ multiplex PCR; TCRdb stores in-frame clones only, minus some. The data show some 97,000 clones, with roughly 87% seen just once and roughly 1% held by the top ten. Their antigens are not known. This specimen was unstimulated CD4+ T cells sorted from spleen or lymph node cells, taken before transplant. The source is a human donor who was the organ donor for an intestinal transplant.

CDR3 DNA: TGCGCCAGCAGCGCCGGGGACAGGGTGAGGGGTACAGATACGCAGTATTTT. Translated, it gives CASSAGDRVRGTDTQYF. The chain combines TRBV5-1 with TRBJ2-3; 9 nucleotides match TRBD1. With V trimmed by 4 bases and J by 3 bases, 12 bases remained unmatched. The germline V gene encodes CDR1 SGHRS and CDR2 YFSETQ. The CDR3 has 17 amino acids.

The gene calls are TRBV2 and TRBJ1-2, with 8 bases identical to TRBD1. V was clipped by 6 bases and J by 8 bases; unmatched bases: 8. Germline V CDR1 and CDR2: SNHLY, FYNNEI. This CDR3 has 13 amino acids. In nucleotides, the CDR3 is TGTGCCAGCAGACCGGACAGGGCTATCGGCTACACCTTC. Translated, it gives CASRPDRAIGYTF.

The chain combines TRBV5-1 with TRBJ2-3; perhaps TRBD2 as D (5 bases). V was cut by 3 bases and J by 4 bases, with 21 bases left in between. The length of the CDR3 is 17 residues. Germline-derived CDR1 and CDR2 are SGHRS and YFSETQ. The CDR3 DNA sequence: TGCGCCAGCAGCTACGGCGTAACTAGACTTTCCCCAGATACGCAGTATTTT. Translation gives CASSYGVTRLSPDTQYF.

This clone has just one count. This rearrangement joins TRBV27 to TRBJ2-5, with 8 bases fitting TRBD2. The ends lost 3 bases at V and 11 bases at J; junction bases unmatched: 14. This CDR3 region has 15 residues. Germline values: CDR1 MNHEY, CDR2 SMNVEV (reference sequence). The CDR3 spells CASSFSGGPQMEQYF. CDR3 DNA: TGTGCCAGCAGTTTCAGCGGGGGACCCCAGATGGAGCAGTACTTC.

The chain employs TRBV29-1 and TRBJ1-4; no clear D gene. This CDR3 region has 12 residues. Trimming pared 7 bases from V and 8 bases from J, leaving 14 bases between. Germline CDR1 reads SQVTM; CDR2 reads ANQGSEA. The CDR3 coding sequence is TGCAGCGGGGGAGATCTAGGAGAAAAACTGTTTTTT. It is translated as CSGGDLGEKLFF.

The genes are TRBV10-3 and TRBJ2-3; TRBD1 might be the D (6 bases). Germline V gene sequence: CDR1 ENHRY, CDR2 SYGVKD. V was cut by 3 bases and J by 2 bases, with 15 bases left in between. CDR3 length equals 16 residues. The CDR3 nucleotides are TGTGCCATCAGTGAAAGGACAGCCCAGACCACAGATACGCAGTATTTT. Protein product: CAISERTAQTTDTQYF.

This rearrangement joins TRBV6-5 to TRBJ2-7; no clear D gene. The CDR3 runs to 14 residues. Germline V gene sequence: CDR1 MNHEY, CDR2 SVGAGI. Trimming took 0 bases from V and 2 from J, leaving 8 bases between them. The CDR3, as DNA: TGTGCCAGCAGTTACTCGACGGCTACCTACGAGCAGTACTTC. Amino acid sequence: CASSYSTATYEQYF.

The chain recombines TRBV5-8 with TRBJ1-5; tentative D call: TRBD1 (5 bases). This CDR3 spans 18 amino acids. V was pared by 4 bases and J by 0 bases, with 20 bases between. CDR1 and CDR2 (germline): SGHTS, YDEGEE. CDR3 coding DNA: TGTGCCAGCAGCCTGGGGAGGGGCACCCAGAATAGCAATCAGCCCCAGCATTTT. It codes for CASSLGRGTQNSNQPQHF.

In its sample, this clone was seen a few times. The chain combines TRBV28 with TRBJ1-4; D might be TRBD1 (5 bases). V was trimmed by 8 bases and J by 5 bases, leaving 12 bases between them. The CDR3 loop spans 13 amino acids. Per the germline V gene, CDR1 is MDHEN and CDR2 is SYDVKM. DNA of the CDR3: TGTGCCAGCCGAGACAGCATGAATGAAAAACTGTTTTTT. Its translation is CASRDSMNEKLFF.

CDR3 loop: CASSEYLGNTIYF. CDR3 DNA: TGTGCCAGCAGTGAGTACCTTGGAAACACCATATATTTT. The chain employs TRBV6-1 and TRBJ1-3; D is unclear. This CDR3 region has 13 residues. V lost 3 bases, J lost 3 bases, and 6 bases lay in between. The germline V gene encodes CDR1 MNHNS and CDR2 SASEGT.

The chain is built from TRBV14 and TRBJ1-2; weak D call: TRBD1 (6 bases). CDR3 length: 14 amino acids. V lost 1 base and J lost 2, with 8 bases in between. Germline CDR1 and CDR2: SGHDN and FVKESK. CDR3 protein: CASSQAGTNYGYTF. The CDR3 DNA sequence: TGTGCCAGCAGCCAAGCCGGGACAAACTATGGCTACACCTTC.

This clone appeared a single time. The CDR3 is CAWIGPGQGISGANVLTF. The CDR3 region has the DNA TGTGCCTGGATCGGCCCAGGACAGGGAATCTCTGGGGCCAACGTCCTGACTTTC. V gene TRBV30 combines with J gene TRBJ2-6, with 8 bases fitting TRBD1. The CDR3 extends over 18 amino acids. With V trimmed by 4 bases and J by 0 bases, 11 bases remained unmatched. From germline, CDR1 is GTSNPN and CDR2 SVGIG (reference sequence). Full variable domain (missing parts from reference TRBV30 and TRBJ2-6): SQTIHQWPATLVQPVGSPLSLECTVEGTSNPNLYWYRQAAGRGLQLLFYSVGIGQISSEVPQNLSASRPQDRQFILSSKKLLLSDSGFYLCAWIGPGQGISGANVLTFGAGSRLTVL.

The chain uses TRBV4-2 and TRBJ2-5; TRBD2 aligns across 11 bases. The CDR3 runs 17 residues. V was clipped by 1 base and J by 2 bases; unmatched bases: 6. CDR1 is LGHNA, CDR2 YNFKEQ, per germline. The CDR3 DNA reads as TGTGCCAGCAGCCAAGGCGGGACTAGCGGATCTCAAGAGACCCAGTACTTC. Protein: CASSQGGTSGSQETQYF.

The CDR3 loop is CASSFWILAGADYTGELFF. CDR3 DNA: TGTGCCAGCAGTTTTTGGATACTAGCGGGGGCCGACTACACCGGGGAGCTGTTTTTT. The chain recombines TRBV28 with TRBJ2-2; TRBD2 matches at 11 bases. V dropped 3 bases and J dropped 3; count of bases not matched to a gene: 12. CDR1 MDHEN and CDR2 SYDVKM come from the germline V gene. There are 19 residues in the CDR3.

The rearrangement uses TRBV28 and TRBJ1-6; 7 nucleotides align to TRBD1. The germline V gene has CDR1 MDHEN and CDR2 SYDVKM. With 5 bases clipped from V and 6 bases from J, the junction kept 10 bases outside the gene matches. The CDR3 is 16 amino acids. The CDR3 reads CASSAQDRFPNSPLHF. DNA for the CDR3: TGTGCCAGCAGTGCCCAGGACAGGTTTCCTAATTCACCCCTCCACTTT. Looking up the rest from reference TRBV28 and TRBJ1-6 gives the full variable domain: DVKVTQSSRYLVKRTGEKVFLECVQDMDHENMFWYRQDPGLGLRLIYFSYDVKMKEKGDIPEGYSVSREKKERFSLILESASTNQTSMYLCASSAQDRFPNSPLHFGNGTRLTVT.

This clone was picked up one time. The DNA of the CDR3 is TGCGCCAGCAGTGAAGGGTTGTGGGGAAGTGAAAACATTCAGTACTTC. Translated, it gives CASSEGLWGSENIQYF. V gene TRBV10-1 combines with J gene TRBJ2-4; D remains ambiguous. Germline values: CDR1 WNHNN, CDR2 SYGVQD (reference sequence). V gave up 3 bases and J gave up 5 bases, with 17 bases separating them. The CDR3 contains 16 residues.

The chain is built from TRBV28 and TRBJ1-2; 7 nucleotides match TRBD1. CDR3 length equals 15 residues. V was clipped by 3 bases and J by 4 bases; unmatched bases: 8. In germline, CDR1 is MDHEN, CDR2 SYDVKM. CDR3: CASSFLYSGGYGYTF. CDR3 bases: TGTGCCAGCAGTTTTTTGTACTCAGGGGGCTATGGCTACACCTTC.

The chain couples TRBV30 to TRBJ1-1; TRBD1 is a possible D gene (5 bases). The CDR3 consists of 15 residues. Germline V gene sequence: CDR1 GTSNPN, CDR2 SVGIG (reference sequence). Trimming took off 4 bases at V and 9 bases at J, with 24 bases between the two ends. CDR3 amino acids: CAWKRRGLGPVKAFF. CDR3 in DNA: TGTGCCTGGAAAAGGCGGGGACTAGGGCCGGTGAAAGCTTTCTTT.

The CDR3 bases are TGTGCCTGGAGTGGTGACACTAGCAATCAGCCCCAGCATTTT. Translation gives CAWSGDTSNQPQHF. V and J are TRBV30 and TRBJ1-5; D ambiguous. There are 14 residues in the CDR3. With 1 base removed from V and 0 bases from J, the gap between germline ends came to 7 bases. CDR1 GTSNPN and CDR2 SVGIG come from the germline V gene (reference sequence).

V usage is TRBV11-3 and J usage is TRBJ2-1; 9 bases match TRBD2. With V trimmed by 1 base and J by 10 bases, 8 bases remained unmatched. Per germline, CDR1 SGHNT and CDR2 YENEEA. The CDR3 extends over 15 amino acids. The CDR3 reads CASSLGGGDSREQFF. The CDR3 coding sequence is TGTGCCAGCAGCTTAGGCGGGGGGGATTCAAGGGAGCAGTTCTTC.

The chain recombines TRBV4-1 with TRBJ1-5, with D perhaps TRBD1 (5 bases). CDR3 length: 16 amino acids. The V and J ends lost 0 bases and 2 bases respectively, with 11 bases between them. The germline V gene encodes CDR1 MGHRA and CDR2 YSYEKL. The DNA for the CDR3 is TGCGCCAGCAGCCAAGAGGGGGGTATGGGCAATCAGCCCCAGCATTTT. This encodes CASSQEGGMGNQPQHF.

The chain joins TRBV11-2 to TRBJ1-1; D is possibly TRBD1 (5 bases). Germline-derived CDR1 and CDR2 are SGHAT and FQNNGV. CDR3 length equals 14 residues. V was pared by 5 bases and J by 5 bases, with 15 bases between. CDR3 sequence reads: CASSVGQGRTEAFF. In nucleotides, the CDR3 is TGTGCCAGCAGCGTGGGGCAGGGAAGGACTGAAGCTTTCTTT.

The V and J genes are TRBV19 and TRBJ2-5; 10 bases are shared with TRBD1. From germline, CDR1 is LNHDA and CDR2 SQIVND (reference sequence). Germline trimming cut 4 bases from V and 5 bases from J; bases unmatched to any gene: 13. The length of the CDR3 is 17 residues. CDR3 sequence (DNA): TGTGCCAGTAGTAAGGGGACAGGGGTTGGGCGTTACGAGACCCAGTACTTC. Its protein is CASSKGTGVGRYETQYF.

This chain joins TRBV6-1 and TRBJ1-1; D is uncertain. The CDR3 length is 13 residues. V lost 8 bases and J lost 3, with 13 bases in between. The germline V gene encodes CDR1 MNHNS and CDR2 SASEGT. This CDR3 is CASGPRGYTEAFF. The CDR3, as DNA: TGTGCCAGCGGACCCCGTGGGTACACTGAAGCTTTCTTT.

V is TRBV27 and J is TRBJ2-7, with TRBD2 matching 11 bases. CDR1 is MNHEY, CDR2 SMNVEV, per germline (reference sequence). After removal of 2 bases from V and 3 bases from J, the junction contained 3 bases not matched to a gene. The CDR3 contains 15 residues. CDR3: CASSLTGTSGYEQYF. The CDR3 nucleotides are TGTGCCAGCAGTTTAACCGGGACTAGCGGCTACGAGCAGTACTTC.

The rearrangement joins TRBV6-5 to TRBJ1-2; the D gene is possibly TRBD1 (5 bases). The length of the CDR3 is 13 residues. V was cut by 4 bases and J by 6 bases, with 12 bases left in between. CDR1 and CDR2 from the germline V gene are MNHEY and SVGAGI. CDR3 in DNA: TGTGCCAGCAGTTGGATGGCAGGGAATGGCTACACCTTC. Amino acids: CASSWMAGNGYTF.

The chain combines TRBV19 with TRBJ1-5; D gene unclear. The CDR3 runs to 13 residues. Between the trimmed V and J ends, which lost 5 bases and 5 bases, there was a span of 10 bases. Per germline, CDR1 LNHDA and CDR2 SQIVND (reference sequence). The CDR3 sequence: CASSPRTYQPQHF. DNA for the CDR3: TGTGCCAGTAGTCCCCGGACGTATCAGCCCCAGCATTTT.

This clone was seen a few times. The V and J genes are TRBV19 and TRBJ2-7, with TRBD1 identical over 9 bases. The trim removed 2 bases at V and 2 bases at J, leaving 4 bases unmatched. The CDR3 runs 15 residues. The V gene's germline CDR1 is LNHDA and CDR2 SQIVND (reference sequence). The CDR3 sequence: CASSIMDRGTYEQYF. CDR3 coding DNA: TGTGCCAGTAGTATAATGGACAGGGGTACCTACGAGCAGTACTTC. Full variable domain (outside the CDR3, taken from reference TRBV19 and TRBJ2-7): DGGITQSPKYLFRKEGQNVTLSCEQNLNHDAMYWYRQDPGQGLRLIYYSQIVNDFQKGDIAEGYSVSREKKESFPLTVTSAQKNPTAFYLCASSIMDRGTYEQYFGPGTRLTVT.

The rearrangement links TRBV30 to TRBJ2-7; 7 nucleotides align to TRBD2. V lost 1 base to trimming and J lost 0 bases; unmatched junction nucleotides: 6. From germline, CDR1 is GTSNPN and CDR2 SVGIG (reference sequence). This CDR3 is 15 amino acids long. The CDR3 DNA is TGTGCCTGGAGTGGCCTAGCGGTAAGCTCCTACGAGCAGTACTTC. This encodes CAWSGLAVSSYEQYF.

This chain joins TRBV6-1 and TRBJ1-5; D is perhaps TRBD1 (5 bases). V was trimmed by 9 bases and J by 10 bases, leaving 19 bases between them. In germline, CDR1 is MNHNS, CDR2 SASEGT. CDR3 length equals 13 residues. CDR3 sequence: CASAGGGGYPQHF. In DNA form, the CDR3 reads TGTGCCAGTGCCGGTGGGGGGGGGTATCCCCAGCATTTT.